This T cell receptor beta chain derives from a study of control samples from healthy donors and cancer patients. Using immunoSEQ multiplex PCR, the repertoire was profiled, and TCRdb retains in-frame clones only, with some absent. The sample includes some 140,000 clones, more than 90% of them seen just once. This TCR was sampled from a man in his thirties or forties in good health. The source material was blood.

The CDR3 DNA reads as TGTGCCAGCAGCTTAGAGTCCGACACTGAAGCTTTCTTT. It encodes CASSLESDTEAFF. The V and J genes are TRBV7-6 and TRBJ1-1; D gene ambiguous. CDR3 length: 13 residues. Per the germline V gene, CDR1 is SGHVS and CDR2 is FNYEAQ. Trimming removed 1 base at V and 3 bases at J, with 6 bases between.